This T cell receptor (beta chain) derives from a study of glioma-infiltrating T cells after dendritic cell vaccination. Study-wide background: Samples are from glioblastoma patients in Phase I and II dendritic cell vaccine trials. Patients received autologous tumor lysate-pulsed dendritic cell vaccination between about 2003 and 2012. At biweekly intervals, patients got three intradermal dendritic cell vaccine injections.

TCRB CDR3 was amplified from 2 ug genomic DNA or less. Clones were sequenced by immunoSEQ multiplex PCR, and TCRdb holds only the in-frame ones, with some missing. The table includes tens of thousands of clones, 85% detected once. Time point defined: after dendritic cell vaccination, including at tumor progression/relapse. The receptor was isolated from a human donor with glioblastoma. The material sequenced was blood, taken after dendritic cell vaccination.

The CDR3 here is CASSPRDRGYEQYF. The DNA of the CDR3 is TGTGCCAGCAGCCCCCGGGACAGGGGCTACGAGCAGTACTTC. The chain is built from TRBV7-9 and TRBJ2-7; 10 bases fit TRBD1. The ends lost 5 bases at V and 3 bases at J; junction bases unmatched: 4. Germline CDR1 reads SEHNR; CDR2 reads FQNEAQ (reference sequence). This CDR3 spans 14 amino acids. Variable domain in full (rest from reference TRBV7-9 and TRBJ2-7): DTGVSQNPRHKITKRGQNVTFRCDPISEHNRLYWYRQTLGQGPEFLTYFQNEAQLEKSRLLSDRFSAERPKGSFSTLEIQRTEQGDSAMYLCASSPRDRGYEQYFGPGTRLTVT.